This T cell receptor beta chain was retrieved from a study of molecular identifiers for immune sequencing clone quantification. Study results and limitations: Identical barcode-sharing TCR molecules could lead to underestimated sizes for highly expanded clones. The study found clones above 20 RNA copies held over 98% of effector molecules and under 1% in naive cells.

One entry per CDR3 protein, called by TCRdb with MiXCR from the PCR reads. The table lists around 65,000 distinct CDR3 sequences, approximately 17% of them singletons. The germline V gene encodes CDR1 SGHNT and CDR2 YENEEA. V was shortened by 5 bases and J by 3 bases, with 13 bases between the two germline ends. This CDR3 is built from 14 residues. This clonotype was observed a single time. Its antigen is unknown. Possible read error: a much larger clone is one base away. A read error is likely, as this CDR3 ends without the conserved phenylalanine or tryptophan. The source is a human donor in good health. Some libraries in this study had Jurkat cell RNA spiked in. Sequences were obtained from naive CD8+ T cells from blood, with Jurkat cell RNA spiked in. Subset here: FACS-sorted CD8+CD4-CCR7+CD45RA+ naive T cells. The chain joins TRBV11-3 to TRBJ1-1; D perhaps matches TRBD1 (5 bases). CDR3 coding DNA: TGTGCCAGCAGCGTACAGGAAAGCTACACTGAAGCTTTCCTT. Translation: CASSVQESYTEAFL.